A single TCR beta chain is shown here with its context. What it binds is unknown. The data originate from a study of T cell repertoires in cytomegalovirus infection. Study at large: The public TCR beta signatures pointed to both CMV infection and matching HLA type. Regarding the study as a whole: It was HLA-C-restricted CMV-specific TCR beta clonotypes that dominated the response ex vivo. The cumulative frequency of public TCR beta families identified carriers of CMV plus the relevant HLA.

TCRdb re-called the reads with MiXCR, one entry per CDR3 protein. This sample has 500,000 or so distinct CDR3 sequences, with approximately 16% found just once. The V gene's germline CDR1 is SGDLS and CDR2 YYNGEE. Trimming at V came to 4 bases and at J to 7 bases, leaving 12 bases not matched to a gene. The CDR3 is made up of 17 amino acids. The sequence came from a human donor in good health (CMV status not recorded). Some clones in this sample may be carry-over from other donors' samples. The chain has TRBV9 and TRBJ2-1; 12 positions match TRBD2. Material: CD8+ T cells from PBMCs. The CDR3 coding sequence is TGTGCCAGCAGCCTTGCTAGCGGGGGGGGGTTGGGGAATGAGCAGTTCTTC. It codes for CASSLASGGGLGNEQFF.